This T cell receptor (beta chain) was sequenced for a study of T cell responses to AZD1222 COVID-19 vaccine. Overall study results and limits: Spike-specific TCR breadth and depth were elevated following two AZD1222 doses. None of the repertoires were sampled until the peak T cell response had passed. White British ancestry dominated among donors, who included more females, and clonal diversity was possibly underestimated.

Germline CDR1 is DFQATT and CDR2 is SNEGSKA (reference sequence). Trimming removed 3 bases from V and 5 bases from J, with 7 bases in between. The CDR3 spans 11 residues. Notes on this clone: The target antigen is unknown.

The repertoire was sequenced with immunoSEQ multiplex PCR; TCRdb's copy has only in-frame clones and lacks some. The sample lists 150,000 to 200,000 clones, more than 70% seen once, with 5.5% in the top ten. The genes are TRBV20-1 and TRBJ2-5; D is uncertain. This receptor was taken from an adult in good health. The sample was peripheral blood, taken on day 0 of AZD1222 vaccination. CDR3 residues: CSARAAETQYF. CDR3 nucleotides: TGCAGTGCTAGGGCGGCGGAGACCCAGTACTTC.